Below are 11 T cell receptor beta chains sequenced from a single sample in a study of regulatory and conventional T cells in RAG deficiency. The sorted conventional CD4+ T cells were CD25-low and CD127-high, with genomic DNA sequenced. The assay was immunoSEQ multiplex PCR, and TCRdb's table has in-frame clones only and misses some. The sample has more than 35,000 clones, 90% seen once. The same sample was also used in a study of regulatory T cells. From that report: The PCR used 52 TRBV and 13 TRBJ primers.

The sequencing input was CD4+ effector T cells sorted from blood. The receptors were gathered from a human donor in good health.

V is TRBV6-6 and J is TRBJ1-2; TRBD1 agrees at 10 bases. V shed 6 bases and J 3 bases; nucleotides not matched to a gene: 7. From germline, CDR1 is MNHNY and CDR2 SVGAGI (reference sequence). The length of the CDR3 is 15 residues. The CDR3 protein is CASSYRQGADYGYTF. The CDR3 DNA follows: TGTGCCAGCAGCTACCGACAGGGGGCGGACTATGGCTACACCTTC.

This clone showed up just once. This chain uses TRBV13 with TRBJ2-7; the match to TRBD1 covers 10 bases. The germline CDR1 and CDR2 sequences are PRHDT and FYEKMQ (reference sequence). V was clipped by 5 bases and J by 4 bases; unmatched bases: 5. The CDR3 has 14 amino acids. The CDR3 sequence: CASSERQGAYEQYF. In DNA, the CDR3 is TGTGCCAGCAGCGAAAGACAGGGGGCTTACGAGCAGTACTTC.

This clone was seen just once. The chain joins TRBV28 to TRBJ2-4; D is uncertain. This CDR3 has 14 residues. Germline loops: CDR1 MDHEN, CDR2 SYDVKM. V was shortened by 3 bases and J by 4 bases, with 10 bases between the two germline ends. The CDR3 sequence: CASSLGRVKNIQYF. CDR3 in DNA: TGTGCCAGCAGTTTGGGAAGAGTTAAAAACATTCAGTACTTC.

The rearrangement uses TRBV7-3 and TRBJ1-1, with a weak D call TRBD1 (6 bases). V lost 1 base to trimming and J lost 1 base, with 10 bases between them. CDR3 length equals 15 residues. The germline V gene has CDR1 SGHTA and CDR2 FQGTGA. CDR3 residues: CASSLSGGGNTEAFF. Here the CDR3 DNA reads TGTGCCAGCAGCTTAAGCGGGGGCGGGAACACTGAAGCTTTCTTT. The whole variable domain, remainder taken from reference TRBV7-3 and TRBJ1-1, is GAGVSQTPSNKVTEKGKYVELRCDPISGHTALYWYRQSLGQGPEFLIYFQGTGAADDSGLPNDRFFAVRPEGSVSTLKIQRTERGDSAVYLCASSLSGGGNTEAFFGQGTRLTVV.

The chain carries TRBV27 and TRBJ1-2, with a weak D call TRBD1 (5 bases). The V end lost 4 bases, the J end lost 3 bases, and 9 bases lay between the germline ends. Germline CDR1 and CDR2: MNHEY and SMNVEV (reference sequence). The CDR3 is made up of 13 amino acids. CDR3 loop: CASSSRGDYGYTF. In DNA form, the CDR3 reads TGTGCCAGCAGTTCTAGGGGTGACTATGGCTACACCTTC.

The chain carries TRBV18 and TRBJ1-5, with D perhaps TRBD1 (6 bases). Germline-derived CDR1 and CDR2 are KGHSH and LQKENI. V was cut by 0 bases and J by 7 bases, with 10 bases left in between. CDR3 length equals 14 residues. The CDR3 nucleotides read TGTGCCAGCTCACCACCGGGCAGGGGACAGCCCCAGCATTTT. Translating gives CASSPPGRGQPQHF.

In this sample, this clone turned up once. The gene calls are TRBV2 and TRBJ1-3; a weak D match, TRBD1 (6 bases). The length of the CDR3 is 15 residues. Germline V gives CDR1 SNHLY, CDR2 FYNNEI. The germline V and J ends were trimmed by 4 bases and 5 bases, with 15 bases remaining between them. The CDR3 reads CASSVVSGVRNTIYF. The CDR3 DNA sequence: TGTGCCAGCAGTGTGGTTTCAGGGGTTAGAAACACCATATATTTT.

The chain joins TRBV5-4 to TRBJ2-2; D perhaps matches TRBD1 (6 bases). The CDR3 contains 16 residues. Trimming stripped 4 bases from V and 5 bases from J, with 18 bases between. Germline V gene data show CDR1 as SGHNT and CDR2 as YYREEE (reference sequence). CDR3 coding DNA: TGTGCCAGCAGCCAGGACAGCGGTTCTGGAACCGGGGAGCTGTTTTTT. Protein product: CASSQDSGSGTGELFF.

The rearrangement links TRBV5-8 to TRBJ2-3, with a possible D match to TRBD2 (6 bases). The germline V and J ends were trimmed by 5 bases and 4 bases, with 20 bases remaining between them. Germline V gene lookup returns CDR1 SGHTS and CDR2 YDEGEE. The CDR3 totals 16 residues. The CDR3 DNA is TGTGCCAGCAGGGCGACGGGACTCCGAGGCCCAGATACGCAGTATTTT. Its translation: CASRATGLRGPDTQYF.

The chain has TRBV27 and TRBJ2-6, with 7 bases lining up with TRBD1. Germline trimming cut 6 bases from V and 2 bases from J; bases unmatched to any gene: 4. This CDR3 is built from 15 residues. Looked up from germline, CDR1 is MNHEY and CDR2 is SMNVEV (reference sequence). The CDR3 region is CASRATGAGANVLTF. CDR3 DNA sequence: TGTGCCAGCAGAGCTACAGGGGCTGGGGCCAACGTCCTGACTTTC.

On this clone: At one of its ends the junction is not consistent with the germline gene, which may arise from a read error. The chain combines TRBV7-9 with TRBJ2-7; 7 nucleotides line up with TRBD2. Germline V gene sequence: CDR1 SEHNR, CDR2 FQNEAQ (reference sequence). The CDR3 is 10 residues long. The CDR3 nucleotides are TGTGCCAGCAGCCCCCCACGGGGGGACTTC. It is translated as CASSPPRGDF.